Listed below are T cell receptor beta chains from one sample, sequenced in a study of T cells in Graves' hyperthyroidism and ophthalmopathy. Each CDR3 protein is one row after TCRdb ran MiXCR on the multiplex PCR reads. This table has more than 500,000 distinct CDR3 sequences, 15% to 20% appearing once. Sequencing was carried out using blood. Every receptor here comes from a woman younger than 45 with Graves' ophthalmopathy. The CDR3 runs from the conserved cysteine through the conserved F or W. The D gene is left open where the match is weak. Size is omitted from some rows. Given values are once, few, many or a class for expanded clones.

J gene | clone size | D gene | V gene | CDR3 DNA | CDR3 protein
TRBJ2-7 | many | - | TRBV12-3/TRBV12-4 | TGTGCCAGCAGTTTGGCAGGGGGACTCTCCGAGCAGTACTTC | CASSLAGGLSEQYF
TRBJ2-1 | many | - | TRBV3-1 | TGTGCCAGCAGCCAAGAAACGGTTTACAATGAGCAGTTCTTC | CASSQETVYNEQFF
TRBJ2-3 | many | - | TRBV5-1 | TGTGCCAGCAGTTTGGGTAGCGGCACAGATACGCAGTATTTT | CASSLGSGTDTQYF
TRBJ1-6 | few | - | TRBV19 | TGTGCCAGTAGCCAACAGGGATCCGGATCACCCCTCCACTTT | CASSQQGSGSPLHF
TRBJ2-2 | - | - | TRBV5-1 | TGCGCCAGCAGCAATAAACAGGGGAACACCGGGGAGCTGTTTTTT | CASSNKQGNTGELFF
TRBJ1-2 | many | - | TRBV27 | TGTGCCACGCAGGGATTTGGCGGCTACACCTTC | CATQGFGGYTF
TRBJ2-3 | many | - | TRBV2 | TGTGCCAGCAGACCTCAGGCTACCACAGATACGCAGTATTTT | CASRPQATTDTQYF
TRBJ2-2 | - | - | TRBV12-3/TRBV12-4 | TGTGCCAGCAGACAAGGACAGAACACCGGGGAGCTGTTTTTT | CASRQGQNTGELFF
TRBJ1-5 | few | - | TRBV6-1 | TGTGCCAGCAGTGAAGACAGGTCATGGCATTTT | CASSEDRSWHF
TRBJ2-7 | many | - | TRBV20-1 | TGCAGTGCTACCGATGGAGGGTTCGAGCAGTACTTC | CSATDGGFEQYF
TRBJ2-1 | - | TRBD1 | TRBV6-2/TRBV6-3 | TGTGCCAGCACCGATGGGGACAGGGGGAAGAATGAGCAGTTCTTC | CASTDGDRGKNEQFF
TRBJ1-1 | few | - | TRBV29-1 | TGCAGCGGACGGAGGGGGGAAAACACTGAAGCTTTCTTT | CSGRRGENTEAFF
TRBJ1-5 | many | - | TRBV5-5 | TGTGCCAGCAGCTTGGACAGGCCCAATCAGCCCCAGCATTTT | CASSLDRPNQPQHF
TRBJ2-1 | - | TRBD1 | TRBV5-1 | TGCGCCAGCAGCTCAACCGGGACAGGTGTAGTGAATGAGCAGTTCTTC | CASSSTGTGVVNEQFF
TRBJ2-3 | many | TRBD2 | TRBV7-2 | TGTGCCAGCAGCTTAGGTTTAGCGGGAGGGCCTGGGCCAGATACGCAGTATTTT | CASSLGLAGGPGPDTQYF
TRBJ2-7 | many | TRBD2 | TRBV7-2 | TGTGCCAGCAGCTTTGGACTAGCGGGAGTCGGGCACGAGCAGTACTTC | CASSFGLAGVGHEQYF
TRBJ2-7 | few | - | TRBV28 | TGTGCCAGCTGGAGTCATCTCTACGAGCAGTACTTC | CASWSHLYEQYF
TRBJ2-3 | many | - | TRBV2 | TGTGCCAGCAGTGACCGGGAGTGGACAGATACGCAGTATTTT | CASSDREWTDTQYF
TRBJ2-2 | few | - | TRBV19 | TGTGCCAGTACCCAGTGGCAGACCGGGGAGCTGTTTTTT | CASTQWQTGELFF
TRBJ1-2 | - | - | TRBV12-3/TRBV12-4 | TGTGCCAGCAGTTTACAAGAAGGAGGTAACTATGGCTACACCTTC | CASSLQEGGNYGYTF
TRBJ2-3 | many | TRBD1 | TRBV7-2 | TGTGCCAGCAGCCAGGACAGGAGCACAGATACGCAGTATTTT | CASSQDRSTDTQYF
TRBJ1-3 | many | - | TRBV20-1 | TGCAGTGCTAGGCAGAGTACTGGAAACACCATATATTTT | CSARQSTGNTIYF
TRBJ1-2 | many | - | TRBV20-1 | TGCAGTGCTAGAAGCCCCATCGGCTACACCTTC | CSARSPIGYTF
TRBJ2-1 | many | - | TRBV5-1 | TGCGCCAGCAGCTTTACGGATTACAATGAGCAGTTCTTC | CASSFTDYNEQFF
TRBJ1-1 | - | - | TRBV5-1 | TGCGCCAGCAGCTTTTCGACAGAGAATAGCATGAACACTGAAGCTTTCTTT | CASSFSTENSMNTEAFF
TRBJ2-7 | many | - | TRBV11-2 | TGTGCCAGCAGCCTAATACAGGGAAGCTACGAGCAGTACTTC | CASSLIQGSYEQYF
TRBJ2-1 | few | - | TRBV7-9 | TGTGCCAGCAGCTTATCCCCGACAGGAGACAATGAGCAGTTCTTC | CASSLSPTGDNEQFF
TRBJ2-1 | - | - | TRBV19 | TGTGCCAGTAGTATAGAAGGGGAGCAGTTCTTC | CASSIEGEQFF
TRBJ2-1 | - | - | TRBV4-1 | TGCGCCAGCAGCCAATGGCTTAGCGGTTCTTCCTACAATGAGCAGTTCTTC | CASSQWLSGSSYNEQFF
TRBJ2-1 | - | TRBD2 | TRBV20-1 | TGCAGTGCTACCCCCACCCAGCGGGGCTCCTACAATGAGCAGTTCTTC | CSATPTQRGSYNEQFF
TRBJ1-1 | - | - | TRBV29-1 | TGCAGCGTTGAAGACCGCCTTCGGTTTGGGGCCCACACTGAAGCTTTCTTT | CSVEDRLRFGAHTEAFF
TRBJ2-3 | few | - | TRBV6-4 | TGTGCCAGCAGTGAGGACAGCACTAGCACAGATACGCAGTATTTT | CASSEDSTSTDTQYF
TRBJ2-7 | - | - | TRBV7-2 | TGTGCCAGCAGCTTAGGACGGAGACAGCACTTC | CASSLGRRQHF
TRBJ2-3 | - | - | TRBV28 | TGTGCCAGCAGTTCCGTGAGTCAAAACACAGATACGCAGTATTTT | CASSSVSQNTDTQYF
TRBJ2-3 | many | - | TRBV7-2 | TGTGCCAGCAGCTACGGAGTATCTAGCACAGATACGCAGTATTTT | CASSYGVSSTDTQYF
TRBJ2-5 | - | TRBD2 | TRBV9 | TGTGCCAGCAGCGCGAGCCTAGCGGGAGGACCGGGGGAGACCCAGTACTTC | CASSASLAGGPGETQYF
TRBJ2-2 | - | - | TRBV11-1 | TGTGCCAGCAGCTTAAACCCCCCCAAGAACACCGGGGAGCTGTTTTTT | CASSLNPPKNTGELFF
TRBJ1-1 | few | - | TRBV29-1 | TGCAGCGTGGTCCAGGGAAACACTGAAGCTTTCTTT | CSVVQGNTEAFF
TRBJ2-7 | few | - | TRBV11-2 | TGTGCCAGCAGCTTTGGGGGCGCGGGCTCCTACGAGCAGTACTTC | CASSFGGAGSYEQYF
TRBJ2-2 | - | - | TRBV4-1 | TGCGCCAGCAGCCAAGAGGGGAACGGGGGCGGGGAGCTGTTTTTT | CASSQEGNGGGELFF
TRBJ2-2 | few | TRBD2 | TRBV9 | TGTGCCAGCAGCCCCCTCGGGACTAGCGGGAACACCGGGGAGCTGTTTTTT | CASSPLGTSGNTGELFF
TRBJ2-3 | few | TRBD2 | TRBV6-2/TRBV6-3 | TGTGCCAGCAGTTTCAACCCTCGGGGACTAGCGGGAGCCCTAGCGGGCACAGATACGCAGTATTTT | CASSFNPRGLAGALAGTDTQYF
TRBJ2-1 | - | TRBD2 | TRBV29-1 | TGCAGCGTTGAAGCGAGCGGGATCTACAATGAGCAGTTCTTC | CSVEASGIYNEQFF
TRBJ1-4 | many | - | TRBV7-2 | TGTGCCAGCAGCTTCCAGGGATCTAATGAAAAACTGTTTTTT | CASSFQGSNEKLFF
TRBJ1-1 | many | - | TRBV19 | TGTGCCAGCAAGACGAAGGTTTCAATTAAGTTTGGCTTGAACACTGAAGCTTTCTTT | CASKTKVSIKFGLNTEAFF
TRBJ2-3 | many | - | TRBV20-1 | TGCAGTGCTAGATCAGGAGGCCCAGATACGCAGTATTTT | CSARSGGPDTQYF
TRBJ2-1 | - | TRBD1 | TRBV7-7 | TGTGCCAGCAGCTTAGTTTCTTCCGGGACAGTTACCTACAATGAGCAGTTCTTC | CASSLVSSGTVTYNEQFF
TRBJ2-7 | - | - | TRBV19 | TGTGCCAGTAGTTCTAAGGGGACGGCATTATACGAGCAGTACTTC | CASSSKGTALYEQYF
TRBJ2-1 | - | - | TRBV28 | TGTGCCACCTTCCTGTACGGGTCCTACAATGAGCAGTTCTTC | CATFLYGSYNEQFF
TRBJ2-3 | many | TRBD2 | TRBV20-1 | TGCAGTGCTAGACCCGGACTAGCGCCGGGGACAGATACGCAGTATTTT | CSARPGLAPGTDTQYF
TRBJ2-6 | many | - | TRBV7-2 | TGTGCCAGCAGCTTAGCTCCGGACTCTGGGGCCAACGTCCTGACTTTC | CASSLAPDSGANVLTF
TRBJ2-5 | few | TRBD1 | TRBV7-9 | TGTGCCAGCAGCTTAGTCGGGACAGAGATAGAGACCCAGTACTTC | CASSLVGTEIETQYF
TRBJ2-5 | many | - | TRBV11-2 | TGTGCCAGCAGCTTAGATGGGGGGATCTCGGAGACCCAGTACTTC | CASSLDGGISETQYF